A selection of T cell receptor beta chains follows, all from one sample in a study of cytomegalovirus exposure and HLA in healthy donors. TCRdb keeps only in-frame clones here, not all; method: immunoSEQ multiplex PCR. This sample has more than 60,000 clones, with about 97% found just once. Sequences were obtained from PBMCs. These receptor sequences come from a woman aged 18-29 years in good health and CMV-seropositive. Both conserved end residues are part of each CDR3. Each record gives: D gene, J gene, clone size, V gene, CDR3 DNA, CDR3 protein. The D gene is left open where the match is weak. Not every row has a clone size; where given, it reads once, few, many or a size class.

D: TRBD1
J: TRBJ1-2
size: NA
V: TRBV18
DNA: TGTGCCAGCTCAACACCACAGGGGTTCTATGGCTACACCTTC
CDR3: CASSTPQGFYGYTF

D: NA
J: TRBJ2-3
size: NA
V: TRBV11-3
DNA: TGTGCCAGCAGCCCCCAGCGTAGCACAGATACGCAGTATTTT
CDR3: CASSPQRSTDTQYF

D: TRBD1
J: TRBJ2-3
size: once
V: TRBV28
DNA: TGTGCCAGCAGTTTGACAGGGGCTAGCACAGATACGCAGTATTTT
CDR3: CASSLTGASTDTQYF

D: NA
J: TRBJ2-1
size: NA
V: TRBV28
DNA: TGTGCCAGCCGTAGACTTTCGTACAATGAGCAGTTCTTC
CDR3: CASRRLSYNEQFF

D: TRBD2
J: TRBJ2-7
size: NA
V: TRBV7-2
DNA: TGTGCCAGCAGCCGAGTGACTAGCCACGCATCTGGCTACGAGCAGTACTTC
CDR3: CASSRVTSHASGYEQYF

D: TRBD1
J: TRBJ1-2
size: NA
V: TRBV19
DNA: TGTGCCAGTAGTCGGGACAGATATAACTATGGCTACACCTTC
CDR3: CASSRDRYNYGYTF

D: TRBD1
J: TRBJ2-2
size: NA
V: TRBV4-1
DNA: TGCGCCAGCAGCCAATGGACAGGGCCGAACACCGGGGAGCTGTTTTTT
CDR3: CASSQWTGPNTGELFF

D: NA
J: TRBJ1-1
size: NA
V: TRBV14
DNA: TGTGCCAGCAGCCAATGGCAGGAGAACACTGAAGCTTTCTTT
CDR3: CASSQWQENTEAFF

D: NA
J: TRBJ2-7
size: NA
V: TRBV28
DNA: TGTGCCAGCAGTCCTTGGACAAGAACCTACGAGCAGTACTTC
CDR3: CASSPWTRTYEQYF

D: NA
J: TRBJ1-1
size: NA
V: TRBV4-2
DNA: TGTGCCAGCAGCCGCGGGGAGAACACTGAAGCTTTCTTT
CDR3: CASSRGENTEAFF

D: NA
J: TRBJ2-7
size: NA
V: TRBV7-9
DNA: TGTGCCAGCAGCTTAGCGAAGACAGAACACTCCTACGAGCAGTACTTC
CDR3: CASSLAKTEHSYEQYF

D: TRBD1
J: TRBJ2-2
size: NA
V: TRBV28
DNA: TGTGCCAGCAGTCCTCCACAGGGGGCTGGCGGGGAGCTGTTTTTT
CDR3: CASSPPQGAGGELFF

D: TRBD1
J: TRBJ1-3
size: NA
V: TRBV18
DNA: TGTGCCGCCGCCGGGACAGAGCTTTCGGGAAACACCATATATTTT
CDR3: CAAAGTELSGNTIYF

D: TRBD2
J: TRBJ2-1
size: NA
V: TRBV6-5
DNA: TGTGCCAGCTCTTTGCGGGGGAATTATAATGAGCAGTTCTTC
CDR3: CASSLRGNYNEQFF

D: NA
J: TRBJ2-3
size: NA
V: TRBV11-2
DNA: TGTGCCAGCAGCTTAGGTACGGGTAGCGGAGATACGCAGTATTTT
CDR3: CASSLGTGSGDTQYF

D: NA
J: TRBJ2-3
size: NA
V: TRBV4-1
DNA: TGCGCCAGCAGCCAAGGGAGCCCTAGCCGGCCAGATACGCAGTATTTT
CDR3: CASSQGSPSRPDTQYF

D: TRBD1
J: TRBJ2-5
size: NA
V: TRBV18
DNA: TGTGCCAGCTCACGACAGACAGGGAGCCAAGAGACCCAGTACTTC
CDR3: CASSRQTGSQETQYF

D: NA
J: TRBJ1-5
size: NA
V: TRBV28
DNA: TGTGCCAGCAGTTTAGAGGGATCTTTTAGCAATCAGCCCCAGCATTTT
CDR3: CASSLEGSFSNQPQHF

D: TRBD2
J: TRBJ2-2
size: NA
V: TRBV7-9
DNA: TGTGCCAGCAGCTTAACTAGCGGGAGGGCCGGGGAGCTGTTTTTT
CDR3: CASSLTSGRAGELFF

D: TRBD1
J: TRBJ2-7
size: NA
V: TRBV18
DNA: TGTGCCAGCTCAACTCCCGGGACAGGGCCCTCTAGAGAGCAGTACTTC
CDR3: CASSTPGTGPSREQYF

D: NA
J: TRBJ2-7
size: NA
V: TRBV19
DNA: TGTGCCAGTAGTATAGGGTCGGGGGAATCCTACGAGCAGTACTTC
CDR3: CASSIGSGESYEQYF

D: NA
J: TRBJ1-5
size: NA
V: TRBV6-5
DNA: TGTGCCAGCAGCCCTAAGGCAGGGAGCAATCAGCCCCAGCATTTT
CDR3: CASSPKAGSNQPQHF

D: TRBD1
J: TRBJ2-7
size: NA
V: TRBV5-6
DNA: TGTGCCAGCAGCTTGAGGGGGCGCCCCTACGAGCAGTACTTC
CDR3: CASSLRGRPYEQYF

D: NA
J: TRBJ1-1
size: NA
V: TRBV19
DNA: TGTGCCAGTACAGCGTCGGGGAACACTGAAGCTTTCTTT
CDR3: CASTASGNTEAFF

D: TRBD2
J: TRBJ2-2
size: NA
V: TRBV30
DNA: TGTGCCTGGATCGGGACTAGCGGGAACACCGGGGAGCTGTTTTTT
CDR3: CAWIGTSGNTGELFF

D: NA
J: TRBJ2-7
size: NA
V: TRBV21-1
DNA: TGTGCCAGCAGCGCGTCGGAGGGCGAGCAGTACTTC
CDR3: CASSASEGEQYF

D: TRBD1
J: TRBJ2-1
size: NA
V: TRBV18
DNA: TGTGCCAGCCTACCGGGACAGGGGAGGAATGAGCAGTTCTTC
CDR3: CASLPGQGRNEQFF

D: NA
J: TRBJ2-7
size: once
V: TRBV4-2
DNA: TGTGCCAGCAGCCAAGATTGGACGGGAGCTACGTACGAGCAGTACTTC
CDR3: CASSQDWTGATYEQYF

D: NA
J: TRBJ2-3
size: NA
V: TRBV6-1
DNA: TGTGCCAGCAGTGAATCCCCGGGAGTGGGGGCAGATACGCAGTATTTT
CDR3: CASSESPGVGADTQYF

D: TRBD2
J: TRBJ2-7
size: NA
V: TRBV2
DNA: TGTGCCAGCAGTGACCCCGCTGAGCTAGCGGGATCGGACGAGCAGTACTTC
CDR3: CASSDPAELAGSDEQYF

D: NA
J: TRBJ2-1
size: once
V: TRBV2
DNA: TGTGCCACCGGGGGTAGGAGTAGCAATGAGCAGTTCTTC
CDR3: CATGGRSSNEQFF

D: TRBD1
J: TRBJ1-2
size: NA
V: TRBV4-1
DNA: TGCGCCAGCAGCCAAGCGAGTACCCAGGGGGCTCACTATGGCTACACCTTC
CDR3: CASSQASTQGAHYGYTF

D: TRBD2
J: TRBJ2-7
size: NA
V: TRBV29-1
DNA: TGCAGCGTTGAAGGGCGGGAGGGTCCCTACGAGCAGTACTTC
CDR3: CSVEGREGPYEQYF

D: NA
J: TRBJ1-2
size: NA
V: TRBV27
DNA: TGTGCCAGCAGTCCCGTCTCTCGACAAGGCTACACCTTC
CDR3: CASSPVSRQGYTF

D: NA
J: TRBJ2-7
size: NA
V: TRBV7-6
DNA: TGTGCCAGCAGCTTAGCGCAGGGCTACGAGCAGTACTTC
CDR3: CASSLAQGYEQYF

D: NA
J: TRBJ1-2
size: NA
V: TRBV5-8
DNA: TGTGCCAGCACTAACAGGGATACCCCTAGATATGGCTACACCTTC
CDR3: CASTNRDTPRYGYTF

D: TRBD1
J: TRBJ1-2
size: NA
V: TRBV30
DNA: TGTGCCTGGAGTGCGGGACAGGGAAGCTATGGCTACACCTTC
CDR3: CAWSAGQGSYGYTF

D: TRBD1
J: TRBJ2-7
size: NA
V: TRBV6-5
DNA: TGTGCCAGCAGTACCCCCCGGGACAGGGGTCACGAGCAGTACTTC
CDR3: CASSTPRDRGHEQYF

D: TRBD2
J: TRBJ2-7
size: NA
V: TRBV6-5
DNA: TGTGCCAGCAGTTACCCGACCGGGACTAGCTCCAACGAGCAGTACTTC
CDR3: CASSYPTGTSSNEQYF

D: TRBD2
J: TRBJ2-5
size: NA
V: TRBV29-1
DNA: TGCAGCGTTGAATTAGCGGGAGTCCAAGAGACCCAGTACTTC
CDR3: CSVELAGVQETQYF

D: TRBD1
J: TRBJ2-7
size: once
V: TRBV2
DNA: TGTGCCAGCAGAAGACAGGGTTTGTTCTTC
CDR3: CASRRQGLFF

D: NA
J: TRBJ2-7
size: NA
V: TRBV11-3
DNA: TGTGCCAGCAGCCCGCTCGGGTCCTACGAGCAGTACTTC
CDR3: CASSPLGSYEQYF

D: NA
J: TRBJ1-1
size: once
V: TRBV18
DNA: TGTGCCAGCTCACCGACCGCAGGGGCGCTCACTGAAGCTTTCTTT
CDR3: CASSPTAGALTEAFF

D: TRBD1
J: TRBJ2-7
size: NA
V: TRBV29-1
DNA: TGCAGCGTTGAGTCCGGGACAGGGTACAACGAGCAGTACTTC
CDR3: CSVESGTGYNEQYF

D: TRBD1
J: TRBJ1-2
size: NA
V: TRBV6-4
DNA: TGTGCCAGCCTCGGGACAGGGAATAAGATGGGCTACACCTTC
CDR3: CASLGTGNKMGYTF

D: NA
J: TRBJ2-7
size: NA
V: TRBV7-2
DNA: TGTGCCAGCAGCTTAGGAGGGGGGAGGGCCAGCGACGAGCAGTACTTC
CDR3: CASSLGGGRASDEQYF

D: NA
J: TRBJ2-3
size: NA
V: TRBV30
DNA: TGTGCCTGGACCATCACAGATACGCAGTATTTT
CDR3: CAWTITDTQYF

D: TRBD1
J: TRBJ2-7
size: NA
V: TRBV5-1
DNA: TGCGCCAGCAGCCTTCTGGACAGGGTCAACGAGCAGTACTTC
CDR3: CASSLLDRVNEQYF

D: TRBD2
J: TRBJ2-1
size: NA
V: TRBV4-1
DNA: TGCGCCAGCAGCCAGGACGGACTAGCGGGAGGGAGCAATGAGCAGTTCTTC
CDR3: CASSQDGLAGGSNEQFF

D: NA
J: TRBJ1-1
size: NA
V: TRBV28
DNA: TGTGCCAGCAGCTTCTTTTCGGGGGGAGCTTTCTTT
CDR3: CASSFFSGGAFF